The 20 T cell receptor beta chains below all came from one sample that was sequenced in a study of Graves' ophthalmopathy and Graves' hyperthyroidism. The authors amplified TCR beta CDR3 regions, and they did so from RNA transcripts for repertoire sequencing. HTBI-primed RT-PCR formed the first round, and a multiplex PCR formed the second. Each CDR3 protein gets one entry after TCRdb re-called the multiplex PCR reads with MiXCR. The repertoire holds roughly 410,000 distinct CDR3 sequences, 15% seen once, with 7% in the top ten. Sequencing was done on a sample of peripheral blood. The receptors here all came from a woman under 30 with stable Graves' hyperthyroidism.

This clonotype was counted a few times. The rearrangement links TRBV6-1 to TRBJ2-7, with D perhaps given as TRBD1 or TRBD2 (6 bases each). This CDR3 comprises 11 residues. The germline gives CDR1 MNHNS, CDR2 SASEGT. The V end lost 8 bases, the J end lost 11 bases, and 16 bases lay between the germline ends. The CDR3, as DNA: TGTGCCAGCTCAAAGGGGGGACCCGAGTACTTC. It encodes CASSKGGPEYF.

This rearrangement joins TRBV5-1 to TRBJ1-1, with D perhaps TRBD1 (6 bases). The germline gives CDR1 SGHRS, CDR2 YFSETQ. The V and J ends lost 3 bases and 1 base respectively, with 19 bases between them. This CDR3 region has 17 residues. CDR3 bases: TGCGCCAGCAGCTCGGGACAATCTAGAGTGGCGAACACTGAAGCTTTCTTT. Protein product: CASSSGQSRVANTEAFF.

This clonotype was recorded many times. This chain links TRBV12-3 or TRBV12-4 with TRBJ2-5; D uncertain. Between the trimmed V and J ends, which lost 1 base and 4 bases, there was a span of 13 bases. The CDR3 totals 15 residues. CDR3 in DNA: TGTGCCAGCAGTTTAGATAACTCGCACGGAGAGACCCAGTACTTC. Its protein is CASSLDNSHGETQYF.

This clonotype was observed many times. Here the CDR3 reads CASRQGLYTEAFF. The CDR3 nucleotides read TGTGCCAGCAGACAGGGTCTTTACACTGAAGCTTTCTTT. The J gene is TRBJ1-1, the V gene TRBV27, with D maybe TRBD1 (6 bases). Germline CDR1 MNHEY, CDR2 SMNVEV (reference sequence). With 6 bases removed from V and 3 bases from J, the gap between germline ends came to 11 bases. The CDR3 runs to 13 residues.

This clonotype appeared a few times. This chain uses TRBV4-1 with TRBJ1-1; D unclear. Germline assignment: CDR1 MGHRA and CDR2 YSYEKL. The V end lost 2 bases, the J end lost 11 bases, and 12 bases lay between the germline ends. The CDR3 totals 12 residues. The CDR3 sequence: CASSQTLGFAFF. DNA of the CDR3: TGCGCCAGCAGCCAAACCCTCGGGTTTGCTTTCTTT.

This clonotype was observed many times. The rearrangement joins TRBV25-1 to TRBJ1-2; weak D call: TRBD1 (6 bases). V lost 5 bases and J 4 bases, leaving 20 bases between the germline ends. The CDR3 is made up of 16 amino acids. Germline V gene sequence: CDR1 MGHDK, CDR2 SYGVNS. CDR3 sequence (DNA): TGTGCCAGCAGTCGGTCCGGGACACAGCATGGCTATGGCTACACCTTC. Translating gives CASSRSGTQHGYGYTF.

The chain carries TRBV18 and TRBJ2-5; perhaps TRBD2 as D (5 bases). CDR3 length: 15 residues. Trimming removed 3 bases at V and 2 bases at J, with 13 bases between. Germline values: CDR1 KGHSH, CDR2 LQKENI. CDR3 in DNA: TGTGCCAGCTCACCCCTCGGGAACTTTCAAGAGACCCAGTACTTC. This gives the protein CASSPLGNFQETQYF.

This clonotype was counted many times. V is TRBV6-2 or TRBV6-3 and J is TRBJ2-7; D may be TRBD1 (5 bases). Trimming took 7 bases from V and 2 from J, leaving 21 bases between them. The CDR3 extends over 16 amino acids. Germline V gene lookup returns CDR1 MNHEY and CDR2 SVGEGT. CDR3 in amino acids: CASNIPMGRNTYEQYF. The CDR3, as DNA: TGTGCCAGCAACATCCCTATGGGGCGAAACACCTACGAGCAGTACTTC.

The V gene is TRBV4-2, the J gene TRBJ2-2; D is undetermined. The CDR3 sequence is 13 residues long. Trimming removed 1 base at V and 7 bases at J, with 7 bases between. Germline values: CDR1 LGHNA, CDR2 YNFKEQ. The CDR3, as DNA: TGTGCCAGCAGCCAAGCGGCTGTCGGGGAGCTGTTTTTT. Its translation: CASSQAAVGELFF.

This clonotype was picked up many times. The V call is TRBV11-2, the J call TRBJ2-7, with D perhaps given as TRBD1 or TRBD2 (6 bases each). Per the germline V gene, CDR1 is SGHAT and CDR2 is FQNNGV. The CDR3 covers 15 residues. The ends were cut back, 5 bases at V and 7 bases at J, with 21 bases in the middle. The CDR3 sequence is CASSPGQRADEEQYF. The CDR3, as DNA: TGTGCCAGCAGCCCCGGACAGCGGGCGGATGAAGAGCAGTACTTC.

This clonotype was observed at least ten times. This chain links TRBV7-8 with TRBJ1-3; no definite D call. CDR3 size: 15 residues. CDR1 and CDR2 (germline): SGHVS, FQNEAQ. Trimming pared 2 bases from V and 7 bases from J, leaving 15 bases between. CDR3 in DNA: TGTGCCAGCAGCTTATTAGGCAAAGAACGGAACACCATATATTTT. It translates to CASSLLGKERNTIYF. Full variable domain (rest looked up from reference TRBV7-8 and TRBJ1-3): GAGVSQSPRYKVAKRGQDVALRCDPISGHVSLFWYQQALGQGPEFLTYFQNEAQLDKSGLPSDRFFAERPEGSVSTLKIQRTQQEDSAVYLCASSLLGKERNTIYFGEGSWLTVV.

This clonotype occurred many times. This chain joins TRBV2 and TRBJ1-1; weak D call: TRBD1 (6 bases). This CDR3 region has 15 residues. Deletions cut 1 base from V and 7 bases from J, with 16 bases between. The germline V gene has CDR1 SNHLY and CDR2 FYNNEI. Here the CDR3 reads CASSEVGGGRFEAFF. CDR3 nucleotides: TGTGCCAGCAGTGAAGTCGGAGGGGGTCGATTTGAAGCTTTCTTT.

V usage is TRBV9 and J usage is TRBJ2-7; TRBD2 aligns across 8 bases. CDR1 and CDR2 (germline): SGDLS, YYNGEE. The CDR3 covers 15 residues. V gave up 0 bases and J gave up 4 bases; unmatched junction bases: 6. The CDR3 loop reads CASSVEGTSGYEQYF. The CDR3 DNA reads TGTGCCAGCAGCGTAGAAGGAACTAGCGGTTACGAGCAGTACTTC.

V usage is TRBV3-1 and J usage is TRBJ2-7; D is unresolved. CDR1 and CDR2 from the germline V gene are LGHDT and YNNKEL (reference sequence). V was pared by 0 bases and J by 3 bases, with 12 bases between. The CDR3 has 15 residues. The CDR3 region is CASSQDWGANYEQYF. The CDR3 coding sequence is TGTGCCAGCAGCCAAGATTGGGGTGCCAACTACGAGCAGTACTTC.

In this sample, this clonotype turned up many times. The rearrangement joins TRBV7-2 to TRBJ2-5; 12 bases line up with TRBD2. Per the germline V gene, CDR1 is SGHTA and CDR2 is FQGNSA. The trim removed 4 bases at V and 4 bases at J, leaving 7 bases unmatched. The CDR3 loop spans 16 amino acids. As DNA, the CDR3 is TGTGCCAGCAGCTCGAGACTAGCGGGGGCGGGAGAGACCCAGTACTTC. Protein sequence: CASSSRLAGAGETQYF.

At least ten counts were recorded for this clonotype. This rearrangement joins TRBV12-3 or TRBV12-4 to TRBJ1-1, with D maybe TRBD1 (5 bases). The V gene lost 6 bases and the J gene lost 8 bases, with 13 bases spanning the gap. CDR3 size: 12 residues. The CDR3 sequence is CASRPRGSEAFF. The CDR3 coding sequence is TGTGCCAGCAGACCCCGGGGGAGCGAAGCTTTCTTT.

The table lists this clonotype with many counts. The V call is TRBV9, the J call TRBJ2-2, with no clear D. The CDR3 is made up of 14 amino acids. Germline assignment: CDR1 SGDLS and CDR2 YYNGEE. Between the trimmed V and J ends, which lost 5 bases and 4 bases, there was a span of 12 bases. In nucleotides, the CDR3 is TGTGCCAGCAGACCCCTTTACGGCACCGGGGAGCTGTTTTTT. Translating it yields CASRPLYGTGELFF.

This clonotype was seen at least ten times. V usage is TRBV6-5 and J usage is TRBJ1-6; TRBD1 matches at 8 bases. This CDR3 has 14 residues. J lost 12 bases, V lost 4 bases, and 8 bases had no gene match. Germline lookup yields CDR1 MNHEY and CDR2 SVGAGI. CDR3 protein: CASSSDRGTGPLHF. The CDR3, as DNA: TGTGCCAGCAGTTCCGACAGGGGAACGGGACCCCTCCACTTT.

J is TRBJ1-1 and V is TRBV18; D gene ambiguous. Trimming took 0 bases from V and 3 from J, leaving 8 bases between them. The CDR3 has 14 residues. The germline gives CDR1 KGHSH, CDR2 LQKENI. CDR3 loop: CASSPPSRYTEAFF. Written as DNA, the CDR3 is TGTGCCAGCTCACCACCTTCACGGTACACTGAAGCTTTCTTT.

This clonotype came up many times. The chain employs TRBV20-1 and TRBJ2-4; no clear D. This CDR3 is built from 15 residues. Trimming left V 3 bases short and J 0 bases short, with 12 bases between. Germline loops: CDR1 DFQATT, CDR2 SNEGSKA (reference sequence). As DNA, the CDR3 is TGCAGTGCTAGTCCGTTTCTCCTAGCCAAAAACATTCAGTACTTC. Translated: CSASPFLLAKNIQYF.